The sequence of this T cell receptor beta chain was determined in a study of cytomegalovirus exposure and HLA in healthy donors. Across the whole study: A preliminary data release comprised tens of millions of unique TCRs obtained from HLA-typed donors.

The CDR3 runs to 14 residues. V lost 4 bases, J lost 0 bases, and 9 bases lay in between. The germline V gene encodes CDR1 SGHRS and CDR2 YFSETQ. Study results and limitations: By a later analysis, the bulk of CMV-associated TCR beta chains appeared HLA-restricted. Productive rates of about 87% or about 30% were seen for most TCR beta V segments in an earlier analysis.

Primers for the PCR totalled 60 Vbeta and 13 Jbeta. Data came from immunoSEQ multiplex PCR; TCRdb stores just in-frame clones and leaves some out. The sample holds about 200,000 clones, 82% seen once. Remarks on this clone: Its specificity is unknown.

The sample comprised PBMCs. This TCR was sampled from a middle-aged woman in good health and CMV-seronegative. The chain uses TRBV5-1 and TRBJ2-3; the D is unclear. CDR3: CASSLSTSTDTQYF. Written as DNA, the CDR3 is TGCGCCAGCAGCCTTAGTACTAGCACAGATACGCAGTATTTT. Supplemented by reference TRBV5-1 and TRBJ2-3, the full variable domain reads KAGVTQTPRYLIKTRGQQVTLSCSPISGHRSVSWYQQTPGQGLQFLFEYFSETQRNKGNFPGRFSGRQFSNSRSEMNVSTLELGDSALYLCASSLSTSTDTQYFGPGTRLTVL.